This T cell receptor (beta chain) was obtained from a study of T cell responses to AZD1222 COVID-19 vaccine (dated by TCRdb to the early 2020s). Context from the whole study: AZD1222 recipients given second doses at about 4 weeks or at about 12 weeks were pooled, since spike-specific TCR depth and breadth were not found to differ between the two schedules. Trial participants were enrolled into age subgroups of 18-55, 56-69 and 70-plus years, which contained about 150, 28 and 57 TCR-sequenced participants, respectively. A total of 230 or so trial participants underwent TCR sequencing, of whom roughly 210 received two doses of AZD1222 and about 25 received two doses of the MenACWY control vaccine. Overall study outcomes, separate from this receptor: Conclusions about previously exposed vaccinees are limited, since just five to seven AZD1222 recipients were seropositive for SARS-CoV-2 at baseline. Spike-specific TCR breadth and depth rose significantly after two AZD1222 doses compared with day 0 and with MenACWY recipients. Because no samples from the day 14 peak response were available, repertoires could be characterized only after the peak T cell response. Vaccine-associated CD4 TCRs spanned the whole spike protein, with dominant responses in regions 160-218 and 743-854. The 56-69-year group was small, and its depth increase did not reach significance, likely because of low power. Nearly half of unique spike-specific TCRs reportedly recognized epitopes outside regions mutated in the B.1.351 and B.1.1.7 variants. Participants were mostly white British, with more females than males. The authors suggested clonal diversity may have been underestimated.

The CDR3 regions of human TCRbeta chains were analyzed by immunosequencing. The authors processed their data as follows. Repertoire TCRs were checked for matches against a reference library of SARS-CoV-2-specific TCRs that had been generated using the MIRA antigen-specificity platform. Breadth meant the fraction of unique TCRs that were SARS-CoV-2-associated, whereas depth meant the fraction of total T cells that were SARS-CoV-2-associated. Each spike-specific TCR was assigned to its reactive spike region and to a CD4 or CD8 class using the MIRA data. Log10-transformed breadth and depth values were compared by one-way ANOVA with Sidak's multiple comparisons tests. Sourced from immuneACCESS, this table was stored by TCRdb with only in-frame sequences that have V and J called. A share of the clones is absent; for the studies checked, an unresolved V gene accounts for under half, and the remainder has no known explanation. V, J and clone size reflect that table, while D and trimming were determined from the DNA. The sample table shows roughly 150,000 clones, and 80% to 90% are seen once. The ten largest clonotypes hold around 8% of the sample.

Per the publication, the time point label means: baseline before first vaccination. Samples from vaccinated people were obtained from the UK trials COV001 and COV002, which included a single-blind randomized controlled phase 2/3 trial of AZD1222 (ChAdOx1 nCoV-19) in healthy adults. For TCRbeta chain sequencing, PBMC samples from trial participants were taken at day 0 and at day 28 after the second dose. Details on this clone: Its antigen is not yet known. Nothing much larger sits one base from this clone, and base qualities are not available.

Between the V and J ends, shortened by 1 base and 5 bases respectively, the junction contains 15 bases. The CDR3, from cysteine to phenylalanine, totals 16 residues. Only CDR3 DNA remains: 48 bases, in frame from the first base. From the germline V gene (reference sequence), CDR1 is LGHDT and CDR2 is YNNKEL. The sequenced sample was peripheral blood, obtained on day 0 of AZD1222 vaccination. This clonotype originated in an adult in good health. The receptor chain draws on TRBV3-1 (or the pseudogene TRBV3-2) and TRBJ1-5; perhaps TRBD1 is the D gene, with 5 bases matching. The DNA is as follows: TGTGCCAGCAGCCAAGCCGGCGGCGGGGGGGATCAGCCCCAGCATTTT. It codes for CASSQAGGGGDQPQHF.